This T cell receptor beta chain was sequenced during a study of OX40 agonist ivuxolimab in advanced cancers. On the study more broadly: The patients' treatment was ivuxolimab, an agonistic anti-OX40 (CD134) antibody. The study's findings and limits: Some patients without response likewise showed low normalized clonal expansion.

Blood was sampled at baseline, cycle 4 day 1, and cycle 7 day 1. TCRdb's table, derived via immunoSEQ multiplex PCR, lists solely in-frame clones and lacks some. The repertoire has about 84,000 clones, 84% of them found once; the top ten carry about 2.7%. A word on this clone: Antigen specificity is unknown.

The CDR3 extends over 11 amino acids. V lost 4 bases and J lost 3, with 6 bases in between. Germline values: CDR1 GTSNPN, CDR2 SVGIG (reference sequence). The sequence was obtained from an adult with an advanced solid tumor such as melanoma, head and neck, liver or kidney cancer. This chain joins TRBV30 and TRBJ1-1, with D perhaps matching TRBD1 (6 bases). The sequences come from CD4+ or CD8+ T cells sorted from blood, collected in a trial of the OX40 agonist ivuxolimab. The CDR3 reads CAWTGDTEAFF. Here the CDR3 DNA reads TGTGCCTGGACAGGGGACACTGAAGCTTTCTTT.